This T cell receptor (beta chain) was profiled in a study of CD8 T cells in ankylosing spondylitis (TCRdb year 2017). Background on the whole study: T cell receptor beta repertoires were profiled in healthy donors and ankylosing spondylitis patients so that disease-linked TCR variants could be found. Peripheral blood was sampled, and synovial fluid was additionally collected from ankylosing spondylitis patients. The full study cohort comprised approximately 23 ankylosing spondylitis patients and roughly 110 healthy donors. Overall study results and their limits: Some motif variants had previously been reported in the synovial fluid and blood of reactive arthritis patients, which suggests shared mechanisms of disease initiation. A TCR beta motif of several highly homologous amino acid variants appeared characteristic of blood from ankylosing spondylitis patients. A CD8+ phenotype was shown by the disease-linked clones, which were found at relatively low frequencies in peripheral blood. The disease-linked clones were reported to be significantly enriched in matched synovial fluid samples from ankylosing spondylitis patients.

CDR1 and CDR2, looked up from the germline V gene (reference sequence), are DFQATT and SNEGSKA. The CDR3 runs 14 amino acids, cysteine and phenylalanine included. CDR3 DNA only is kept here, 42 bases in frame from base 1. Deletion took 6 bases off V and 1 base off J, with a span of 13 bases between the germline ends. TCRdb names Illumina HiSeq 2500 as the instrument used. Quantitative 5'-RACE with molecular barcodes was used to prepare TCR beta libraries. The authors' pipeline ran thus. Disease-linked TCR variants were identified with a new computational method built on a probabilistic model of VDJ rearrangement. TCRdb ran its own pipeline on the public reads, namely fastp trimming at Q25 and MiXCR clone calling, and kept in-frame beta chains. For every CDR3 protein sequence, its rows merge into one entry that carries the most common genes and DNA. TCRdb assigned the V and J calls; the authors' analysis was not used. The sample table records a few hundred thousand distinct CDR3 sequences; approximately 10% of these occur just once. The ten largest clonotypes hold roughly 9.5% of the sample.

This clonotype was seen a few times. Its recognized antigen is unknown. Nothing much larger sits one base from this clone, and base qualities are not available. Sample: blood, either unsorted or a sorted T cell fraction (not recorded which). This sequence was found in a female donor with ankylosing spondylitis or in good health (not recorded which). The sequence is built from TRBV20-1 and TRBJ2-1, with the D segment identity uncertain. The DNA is TGCAGTGCCCGTCCAAGGGATTCCTACAATGAGCAGTTCTTC. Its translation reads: CSARPRDSYNEQFF.